Below, 27 T cell receptor beta chains from the same sample are listed, as sequenced in a study of T cell responses to AZD1222 COVID-19 vaccine. The data were produced by immunoSEQ multiplex PCR, yet TCRdb's version contains in-frame clones alone and is incomplete. The table includes over 150,000 clones, around 89% detected once. This sample comprised peripheral blood, obtained on day 0 of AZD1222 vaccination. These receptors originate from an adult in good health.

V and J are TRBV10-3 and TRBJ2-1; weak D call: TRBD2 (5 bases). Deletions cut 0 bases from V and 9 bases from J, with 15 bases between. The CDR3 is made up of 15 amino acids. CDR1 and CDR2 (germline): ENHRY, SYGVKD. CDR3 coding DNA: TGTGCCATCAGTGAGTCTCTGGCTCGGGGTGGTGAGCAGTTCTTC. This translates into CAISESLARGGEQFF.

The CDR3 loop reads CSVTGLDEQYF. The DNA for the CDR3 is TGCAGCGTGACAGGGTTGGACGAGCAGTACTTC. J is TRBJ2-7 and V is TRBV29-1, with 7 nucleotides matching TRBD1. This CDR3 contains 11 residues. CDR1 is SQVTM, CDR2 ANQGSEA, per germline. The ends lost 6 bases at V and 5 bases at J; junction bases unmatched: 4.

V gene TRBV4-2 combines with J gene TRBJ2-6, with 9 bases matching TRBD1. Losses at the gene ends were 3 bases for V and 3 bases for J; bases not matched to a gene: 9. There are 18 residues in the CDR3. CDR1 and CDR2 (germline): LGHNA, YNFKEQ. In DNA, the CDR3 is TGTGCCAGCAGCCAGGCCGGGACAGGGTTTAGTGGGGCCAACGTCCTGACTTTC. Translation gives CASSQAGTGFSGANVLTF.

The chain links TRBV2 to TRBJ2-5, with 10 bases matching TRBD2. Germline V lookup: CDR1 SNHLY, CDR2 FYNNEI. This CDR3 is 15 amino acids long. V lost 6 bases, J lost 5 bases, and 9 bases stayed unmatched. This CDR3 is CASRTLSGGTETQYF. CDR3 nucleotide sequence: TGTGCCAGCAGAACCCTTAGCGGGGGGACGGAGACCCAGTACTTC.

The V call is TRBV11-1, the J call TRBJ1-2; D unclear. The germline V gene encodes CDR1 SGHAT and CDR2 FQDESV (reference sequence). Trimming cost V 8 bases and J 6 bases, with 13 bases left between them. The CDR3 spans 12 residues. The CDR3, as DNA: TGTGCCAGCTCGGCAAGCCGCGATGGCTACACCTTC. This translates into CASSASRDGYTF.

V usage is TRBV6-5 and J usage is TRBJ2-5; D may be TRBD2 (6 bases). Germline CDR1 and CDR2: MNHEY and SVGAGI. The CDR3 extends over 15 amino acids. V was clipped by 5 bases and J by 4 bases, with 17 bases between them. DNA for the CDR3: TGTGCCAGCAGTCGAAGACGGCAGGGAGGAGAGACCCAGTACTTC. Encoded protein: CASSRRRQGGETQYF.

This chain connects TRBV7-2 to TRBJ2-1; the D is unclear. In germline, CDR1 is SGHTA, CDR2 FQGNSA. The germline V and J ends were trimmed by 1 base and 4 bases, with 5 bases remaining between them. The CDR3 totals 13 residues. The CDR3: CASSLGLYNEQFF. For the CDR3, the DNA is TGTGCCAGCAGCTTAGGACTGTACAATGAGCAGTTCTTC.

The chain employs TRBV11-2 and TRBJ1-6, with TRBD1 as a possible D gene (6 bases). V lost 6 bases and J lost 7, with 10 bases in between. Germline CDR1 SGHAT, CDR2 FQNNGV. The CDR3 is made up of 13 amino acids. In nucleotides, the CDR3 is TGTGCCAGCAGTCAAACAGGGAATTCACCCCTCCACTTT. As protein: CASSQTGNSPLHF.

The chain uses TRBV2 and TRBJ1-6, with unresolved D. The V and J ends lost 4 bases and 5 bases respectively, with 3 bases between them. The CDR3 has 12 residues. From germline, CDR1 is SNHLY and CDR2 FYNNEI. CDR3 region: CASSVHNSPLHF. CDR3 in DNA: TGTGCCAGCAGTGTTCATAATTCACCCCTCCACTTT.

Only a few counts were recorded for this clone. The gene calls are TRBV14 and TRBJ1-2; 8 nucleotides match TRBD1. Germline V lookup: CDR1 SGHDN, CDR2 FVKESK. This CDR3 comprises 15 residues. V shed 4 bases, J shed 4 bases, and the junction held 8 bases outside the gene matches. CDR3 protein: CASSRSGGVGYGYTF. The CDR3 nucleotides read TGTGCCAGCAGCCGATCAGGGGGCGTTGGCTATGGCTACACCTTC.

The rearrangement uses TRBV10-3 and TRBJ1-6, with 7 bases identical to TRBD1. The V gene end was trimmed by 3 bases and the J gene end by 9 bases; junction bases not matched to a gene: 5. Germline CDR1 ENHRY, CDR2 SYGVKD. The CDR3 contains 14 residues. The CDR3 bases are TGTGCCATCAGTGACAGGGGGAACTTTTCACCCCTCCACTTT. It translates to CAISDRGNFSPLHF.

This chain joins TRBV18 and TRBJ1-1; D remains ambiguous. Germline V lookup: CDR1 KGHSH, CDR2 LQKENI. CDR3 size: 14 residues. V was clipped by 2 bases and J by 1 base, with 8 bases between them. The CDR3 DNA sequence: TGTGCCAGCTCACCATTCGGCAGGAACACTGAAGCTTTCTTT. This gives the protein CASSPFGRNTEAFF.

The rearrangement uses TRBV18 and TRBJ1-2; TRBD1 might be the D (5 bases). V lost 3 bases, J lost 4 bases, and 12 bases lay in between. The CDR3 totals 14 residues. Per the germline V gene, CDR1 is KGHSH and CDR2 is LQKENI. The CDR3 here is CASSPGQGFYGYTF. Here the CDR3 DNA reads TGTGCCAGCTCACCGGGGCAGGGCTTCTATGGCTACACCTTC.

This clone showed up just a few times. V is TRBV28 and J is TRBJ1-1; D is possibly TRBD1 (6 bases). Trimming removed 1 base from V and 1 base from J, with 13 bases in between. Looked up from germline, CDR1 is MDHEN and CDR2 is SYDVKM. The CDR3 is 16 amino acids. The CDR3 spells CASSLSGRGRNTEAFF. CDR3 coding DNA: TGTGCCAGCAGTTTATCGGGCAGGGGTAGGAACACTGAAGCTTTCTTT.

The V call is TRBV2, the J call TRBJ1-5; D not resolved. V lost 5 bases to trimming and J lost 0 bases, with 11 bases between them. Germline V gives CDR1 SNHLY, CDR2 FYNNEI. The CDR3 runs 15 residues. CDR3 residues: CASSPPRSSNQPQHF. In DNA, the CDR3 is TGTGCCAGCAGTCCCCCCCGCAGTAGCAATCAGCCCCAGCATTTT.

The chain has TRBV7-3 and TRBJ2-5; 7 nucleotides agree with TRBD2. The V and J ends lost 5 bases and 4 bases, in that order; junction bases with no gene match: 7. Germline CDR1 and CDR2: SGHTA and FQGTGA. The CDR3 sequence is 14 residues long. The CDR3, as DNA: TGTGCCAGCAGCCTAAGGACGGGGGGAGAGACCCAGTACTTC. Translated, it gives CASSLRTGGETQYF.

The gene calls are TRBV9 and TRBJ1-6, with TRBD1 matching 7 bases. Germline CDR1 is SGDLS and CDR2 is YYNGEE. V shed 2 bases and J 5 bases; nucleotides not matched to a gene: 10. The CDR3 consists of 17 residues. The CDR3 loop is CASSVNRGPFNNSPLHF. The DNA for the CDR3 is TGTGCCAGCAGCGTTAACAGGGGACCCTTTAATAATTCACCCCTCCACTTT.

This rearrangement joins TRBV5-1 to TRBJ2-7; 11 bases line up with TRBD1. Germline CDR1 SGHRS, CDR2 YFSETQ. V lost 4 bases and J lost 4; bases outside the gene matches: 10. CDR3 length: 16 amino acids. In DNA, the CDR3 is TGCGCCAGCAGCCCGGGAACGGGACAGGGGGTTTACGAGCAGTACTTC. This gives the protein CASSPGTGQGVYEQYF. Looking up the rest from reference TRBV5-1 and TRBJ2-7 gives the full variable domain: KAGVTQTPRYLIKTRGQQVTLSCSPISGHRSVSWYQQTPGQGLQFLFEYFSETQRNKGNFPGRFSGRQFSNSRSEMNVSTLELGDSALYLCASSPGTGQGVYEQYFGPGTRLTVT.

The rearrangement uses TRBV9 and TRBJ1-6, with 8 bases that match TRBD1. This CDR3 region has 15 residues. Germline V lookup: CDR1 SGDLS, CDR2 YYNGEE. J gave up 6 bases and V 0 bases, and 2 bases lay outside the gene matches. The CDR3 DNA reads as TGTGCCAGCAGCGTAGACGACAGGGGTAATTCACCCCTCCACTTT. This codes for CASSVDDRGNSPLHF.

The gene calls are TRBV5-1 and TRBJ1-6; no reliable D call. This CDR3 has 17 amino acids. Germline CDR1 reads SGHRS; CDR2 reads YFSETQ. The ends were cut back, 0 bases at V and 4 bases at J, with 14 bases in the middle. CDR3 coding DNA: TGCGCCAGCAGCTTGGGCGGCGGTCATTCATATAATTCACCCCTCCACTTT. Its protein product is CASSLGGGHSYNSPLHF.

The genes are TRBV4-2 and TRBJ1-6; D call uncertain. The CDR3 totals 15 residues. V was clipped by 4 bases and J by 7 bases, with 14 bases between them. Germline-derived CDR1 and CDR2 are LGHNA and YNFKEQ. This CDR3 reads CASSPNGDTNSPLHF. The CDR3 DNA is TGTGCCAGCAGCCCAAATGGGGATACCAATTCACCCCTCCACTTT.

The CDR3 region is CASSYSLEGTTEAFF. CDR3 in DNA: TGTGCCAGCAGTTACTCTTTGGAGGGTACCACTGAAGCTTTCTTT. The chain links TRBV6-5 to TRBJ1-1; D is uncertain. V lost 0 bases, J lost 4 bases, and 12 bases lay in between. Germline lookup yields CDR1 MNHEY and CDR2 SVGAGI. This CDR3 is built from 15 residues.

The chain has TRBV6-1 and TRBJ2-4; D is possibly TRBD1 (6 bases). CDR3 size: 15 residues. V lost 2 bases, J lost 0 bases, and 8 bases lay in between. Germline CDR1 and CDR2: MNHNS and SASEGT. The CDR3 sequence: CASSETGRAKNIQYF. As DNA, the CDR3 is TGTGCCAGCAGTGAAACAGGGAGAGCCAAAAACATTCAGTACTTC.

The chain carries TRBV28 and TRBJ1-6; TRBD1 matches at 8 bases. The germline CDR1 and CDR2 sequences are MDHEN and SYDVKM. The CDR3 totals 16 residues. After removal of 7 bases from V and 7 bases from J, the junction contained 12 bases not matched to a gene. The CDR3 reads CASIGPLGTGNSPLHF. The CDR3 nucleotides read TGTGCCAGCATCGGTCCCCTAGGGACAGGCAATTCACCCCTCCACTTT.

The V call is TRBV3-1 (or the pseudogene TRBV3-2), the J call TRBJ1-2; D gene unclear. The V and J ends lost 4 bases and 4 bases respectively, with 13 bases between them. The CDR3 consists of 14 residues. The germline gives CDR1 LGHDT, CDR2 YNNKEL (reference sequence). This CDR3 reads CASSLSANSYGYTF. CDR3 DNA sequence: TGTGCCAGCAGCCTATCAGCGAACTCCTATGGCTACACCTTC.

The V gene is TRBV6-5, the J gene TRBJ1-5; TRBD1 agrees at 7 bases. Germline trimming cut 7 bases from V and 6 bases from J; bases unmatched to any gene: 6. From germline, CDR1 is MNHEY and CDR2 SVGAGI. The CDR3 contains 13 residues. The CDR3 loop reads CASTAGGGQPQHF. The CDR3 DNA follows: TGTGCCAGCACCGCAGGGGGAGGTCAGCCCCAGCATTTT.

The chain uses TRBV28 and TRBJ1-5; D unclear. Germline V CDR1 and CDR2: MDHEN, SYDVKM. This CDR3 has 14 amino acids. Trimming removed 5 bases from V and 6 bases from J, with 14 bases in between. CDR3 amino acids: CASSPPRVFQPQHF. The CDR3 DNA follows: TGTGCCAGCAGTCCCCCACGGGTTTTTCAGCCCCAGCATTTT.